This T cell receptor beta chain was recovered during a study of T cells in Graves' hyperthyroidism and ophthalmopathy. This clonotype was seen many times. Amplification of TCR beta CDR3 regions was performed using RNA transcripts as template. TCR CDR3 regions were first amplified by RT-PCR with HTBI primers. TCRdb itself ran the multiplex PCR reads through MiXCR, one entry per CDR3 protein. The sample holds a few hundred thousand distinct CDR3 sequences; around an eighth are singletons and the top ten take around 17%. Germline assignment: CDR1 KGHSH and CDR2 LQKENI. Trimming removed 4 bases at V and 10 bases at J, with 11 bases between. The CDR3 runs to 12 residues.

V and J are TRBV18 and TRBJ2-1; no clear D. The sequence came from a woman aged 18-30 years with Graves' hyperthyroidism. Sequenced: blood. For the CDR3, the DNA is TGTGCCAGCTCACTATCGACTGACGAGCAGTTCTTC. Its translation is CASSLSTDEQFF.